Shown below are 2 T cell receptor beta chains from a single sample sequenced in a study of T cells in Graves' hyperthyroidism and ophthalmopathy. The source material, RNA transcripts, was used to amplify TCR beta CDR3 regions. The HTBI primer set served for first-round RT-PCR of the TCR CDR3. MiXCR, applied by TCRdb to the multiplex PCR reads, yields one record per CDR3 protein. The data hold around 420,000 distinct CDR3 sequences, with roughly an eighth observed a single time. What was sequenced was blood. All receptors come from a young woman with Graves' hyperthyroidism.

This clonotype turned up a few times. This may come from a read error, since a much larger clone is one base off. The chain has TRBV6-1 and TRBJ1-5; no reliable D call. This CDR3 is 13 amino acids long. V shed 2 bases and J shed 6 bases, with 8 bases lying between them. The germline V gene has CDR1 MNHNS and CDR2 SASEGT. The CDR3 protein is CASSEFLSQPQHF. The CDR3 nucleotides read TGTGCCAGCAGTGAATTCCTTAGTCAGCCCCAGCATTTT.

The table lists this clonotype with a few counts. The chain combines TRBV12-3 or TRBV12-4 with TRBJ2-7, with 7 positions matching TRBD1. The V gene end was trimmed by 5 bases and the J gene end by 3 bases; junction bases not matched to a gene: 10. The CDR3 has 15 residues. CDR3 DNA sequence: TGTGCCAGCAGTCCCCTTTTCCCAGGGGGCTACGAGCAGTACTTC. Translating it yields CASSPLFPGGYEQYF.